This T cell receptor beta chain was profiled in a study of control samples from healthy donors and cancer patients. Measured with immunoSEQ multiplex PCR; TCRdb has only the in-frame clones, and not every one. The data hold approximately 120,000 clones, with about nine tenths observed a single time. V gave up 4 bases and J gave up 4 bases, with 8 bases separating them. The CDR3 length is 13 residues. Germline V lookup: CDR1 SGHRS, CDR2 YFSETQ. Input material: blood. The gene calls are TRBV5-1 and TRBJ1-4, with D possibly being TRBD1 (5 bases). The TCR originated in a human donor in good health. The donor label of this sample is uncertain. CDR3 nucleotide sequence: TGCGCCAGCAGCCGGGACGGTAATGAAAAACTGTTTTTT. It codes for CASSRDGNEKLFF.